This T cell receptor (beta chain) was sequenced during a study of identical twins. The study's findings and limits: Cross-sectional statistical analysis was relied on for the conclusions, without the same donors being followed. Within beta out-of-frame sequences, the excess sharing observed between twins was weaker.

For this clonotype: No antigen is known for it.

The cDNA had a unique molecular identifier and a template-switch universal primer site. Using its own MiXCR run on the 5' RACE reads, TCRdb lists one record per CDR3 protein. The sample consists of hundreds of thousands of distinct CDR3 sequences, 7.5% of them appearing once. CDR3 length equals 13 residues. V lost 8 bases to trimming and J lost 0 bases, with 9 bases between them. From germline, CDR1 is MDHEN and CDR2 SYDVKM. With no exceptions, donors were healthy Caucasians. This sample also appeared in a second study, on yellow fever vaccine responses in identical twins.

The chain links TRBV28 to TRBJ2-3; no firm D call. The sample was memory (CD45RO+) T cells sorted from blood. This TCR came from a woman aged 18-29 years in good health. The CDR3 loop reads CASARPSTDTQYF. CDR3 nucleotide sequence: TGTGCCAGCGCTCGACCTAGCACAGATACGCAGTATTTT.